This T cell receptor (beta chain) was recovered during a study of OX40 agonist ivuxolimab in advanced cancers. Study-wide results and caveats: The CD4+ and CD8+ T cells in the blood had expanded clonally by week 6 at 0.1 to 3.0 mg/kg.

There are 15 residues in the CDR3. Trimming removed 3 bases from V and 4 bases from J; junction bases left unmatched: 8. The germline CDR1 and CDR2 sequences are GTSNPN and SVGIG (reference sequence). Points on this clone: Its antigen is as yet unknown.

Assay used: immunoSEQ multiplex PCR; TCRdb lists only in-frame clones, some missing. The table lists some 60,000 clones, around 87% of them singletons. Sampled blood was obtained at baseline, cycle 4 day 1, and cycle 7 day 1. The chain couples TRBV30 to TRBJ2-2; 7 bases fit TRBD1. The receptor was isolated from an adult with an advanced solid tumor such as melanoma, head and neck, liver or kidney cancer. The starting material was CD4+ or CD8+ T cells sorted from blood, obtained in a trial of the OX40 agonist ivuxolimab. DNA for the CDR3: TGTGCCTGGAGAAACAGGGGCCAGGGCACCGGGGAGCTGTTTTTT. Encoded protein: CAWRNRGQGTGELFF.